What follows are 19 T cell receptor beta chains derived from one specimen sequenced in a study of OX40 agonist ivuxolimab in advanced cancers. Repertoires were generated with immunoSEQ multiplex PCR, while TCRdb's copy carries only in-frame clones and drops some. The sample gives roughly 32,000 clones, around four fifths of which show up once; roughly 25% is in the top ten. This sample comprised CD4+ or CD8+ T cells sorted from blood, obtained in a trial of the OX40 agonist ivuxolimab. All receptors derive from an adult with an advanced solid tumor such as melanoma, head and neck, liver or kidney cancer.

The chain recombines TRBV13 with TRBJ2-3; D is undetermined. This CDR3 has 11 amino acids. The germline V and J ends were trimmed by 3 bases and 5 bases, with 3 bases remaining between them. The germline V gene has CDR1 PRHDT and CDR2 FYEKMQ (reference sequence). This CDR3 is CASSFLDTQYF. The DNA of the CDR3 is TGTGCCAGCAGCTTTTTAGATACGCAGTATTTT.

The CDR3 DNA reads TGTGCCTGGAACAGGGGACCAGATACGCAGTATTTT. Protein sequence: CAWNRGPDTQYF. The V and J genes are TRBV30 and TRBJ2-3; TRBD1 aligns across 7 bases. Germline V gives CDR1 GTSNPN, CDR2 SVGIG (reference sequence). CDR3 length: 12 amino acids. The J segment lost 4 bases and the V segment lost 4 bases, leaving 2 bases of the junction unmatched.

The count of this clone is one. The chain links TRBV4-1 to TRBJ2-7, with D perhaps TRBD1 or TRBD2 (5 bases each). CDR1 is MGHRA, CDR2 YSYEKL, per germline. Trimming shortened V by 4 bases and J by 3 bases, and 10 bases separated the two germline ends. This CDR3 has 13 amino acids. The DNA of the CDR3 is TGCGCCAGCAGCCGGGACCCAGGCTACGAGCAGTACTTC. It yields the protein CASSRDPGYEQYF.

This clone has more than one count but fewer than ten. As DNA, the CDR3 is TGTGCCAGACCCAGGACTAGCGGGGATCAAGAGACCCAGTACTTC. Its protein is CARPRTSGDQETQYF. The chain couples TRBV9 to TRBJ2-5; 12 nucleotides agree with TRBD2. Germline V gene sequence: CDR1 SGDLS, CDR2 YYNGEE. The V segment lost 8 bases and the J segment 2 bases; nucleotides outside the gene matches: 7. The CDR3 has 15 amino acids.

This clone was counted only a few times. This chain joins TRBV2 and TRBJ1-5; the match to TRBD1 covers 10 bases. The CDR3 runs 15 residues. Trimming at V came to 3 bases and at J to 6 bases, leaving 5 bases not matched to a gene. Germline V gene lookup returns CDR1 SNHLY and CDR2 FYNNEI. CDR3 DNA sequence: TGTGCCAGCAGTGAGTTGGGGACAGGGGCTCAGCCCCAGCATTTT. Its translation is CASSELGTGAQPQHF.

The chain combines TRBV5-1 with TRBJ2-3; TRBD1 aligns across 8 bases. CDR1 is SGHRS, CDR2 YFSETQ, per germline. V was pared by 3 bases and J by 5 bases, with 14 bases of the junction left unmatched. The CDR3 runs to 17 residues. The CDR3 loop reads CASSSILTGTGGDTQYF. CDR3 nucleotides: TGCGCCAGCAGCTCGATCTTGACCGGGACAGGTGGAGATACGCAGTATTTT.

This chain uses TRBV7-2 with TRBJ1-4; D unclear. Looked up from germline, CDR1 is SGHTA and CDR2 is FQGNSA. Trimming stripped 5 bases from V and 8 bases from J, with 18 bases between. This CDR3 contains 15 residues. CDR3 sequence: CASSISGPLREKLFF. The CDR3 bases are TGTGCCAGCAGCATCTCAGGACCACTCCGGGAAAAACTGTTTTTT.

The chain uses TRBV10-3 and TRBJ2-3; D gene ambiguous. CDR1 is ENHRY and CDR2 is SYGVKD in the germline V gene. V lost 6 bases and J 2 bases, leaving 3 bases between the germline ends. CDR3 length equals 11 residues. CDR3: CAIRNTDTQYF. CDR3 coding DNA: TGTGCCATCAGGAACACAGATACGCAGTATTTT.

The sample holds one count of this clone. This sequence joins TRBV30 and TRBJ2-5; 9 nucleotides agree with TRBD2. CDR1 and CDR2 (germline): GTSNPN, SVGIG (reference sequence). Losses at the gene ends were 3 bases for V and 3 bases for J; bases not matched to a gene: 5. This CDR3 has 14 residues. Written as DNA, the CDR3 is TGTGCCTGGAGAAAGCGGGGGGTAAAAGAGACCCAGTACTTC. Protein: CAWRKRGVKETQYF.

The count of this clone is one. The chain employs TRBV10-3 and TRBJ1-5; maybe TRBD1 (6 bases). The CDR3 totals 15 residues. Trimming shortened V by 2 bases and J by 3 bases, and 11 bases separated the two germline ends. Germline values: CDR1 ENHRY, CDR2 SYGVKD. The CDR3 here is CAISELQGNNQPQHF. The CDR3, as DNA: TGTGCCATCAGTGAGCTGCAGGGGAACAATCAGCCCCAGCATTTT.

V usage is TRBV6-1 and J usage is TRBJ1-5, with 7 bases lining up with TRBD1. Germline V gene sequence: CDR1 MNHNS, CDR2 SASEGT. This CDR3 spans 13 amino acids. V shed 6 bases and J 7 bases; nucleotides not matched to a gene: 6. The chain's CDR3 is CASRDRAHQPQHF. Written as DNA, the CDR3 is TGTGCCAGCAGAGACAGGGCACACCAGCCCCAGCATTTT.

The rearrangement uses TRBV5-4 and TRBJ2-3, with D possibly TRBD1 on 5 matching bases. This CDR3 is built from 13 residues. Trimming cost V 1 base and J 3 bases, with 6 bases left between them. In germline, CDR1 is SGHNT, CDR2 YYREEE (reference sequence). CDR3 nucleotide sequence: TGTGCCAGCAGCTTGCAGGGAACAGATACGCAGTATTTT. Encoded protein: CASSLQGTDTQYF.

The rearrangement uses TRBV5-1 and TRBJ2-3; D is possibly TRBD2 (5 bases). CDR3 length: 16 amino acids. Trimming took off 2 bases at V and 0 bases at J, with 13 bases between the two ends. Germline V gene lookup returns CDR1 SGHRS and CDR2 YFSETQ. The CDR3: CASSFLAGRSTDTQYF. CDR3 bases: TGCGCCAGCAGCTTCTTAGCTGGGAGAAGCACAGATACGCAGTATTTT.

The chain employs TRBV2 and TRBJ1-4; D gene uncertain. Trimming removed 1 base at V and 2 bases at J, with 11 bases between. The CDR3 spans 16 residues. Per the germline V gene, CDR1 is SNHLY and CDR2 is FYNNEI. This chain's CDR3 is CASSEGLSSTNEKLFF. The CDR3 DNA reads as TGTGCCAGCAGTGAAGGACTAAGCTCTACTAATGAAAAACTGTTTTTT. The entire variable domain, with the rest obtained from reference TRBV2 and TRBJ1-4, is as follows: EPEVTQTPSHQVTQMGQEVILRCVPISNHLYFYWYRQILGQKVEFLVSFYNNEISEKSEIFDDQFSVERPDGSNFTLKIRSTKLEDSAMYFCASSEGLSSTNEKLFFGSGTQLSVL.

The genes are TRBV6-1 and TRBJ1-1; 7 bases line up with TRBD1. The CDR3 sequence is 13 residues long. Germline values: CDR1 MNHNS, CDR2 SASEGT. Trimming took 7 bases from V and 6 from J; bases not matched to a gene: 8. CDR3 residues: CASKETGLAEAFF. The CDR3 nucleotides are TGTGCCAGCAAAGAGACAGGGCTTGCTGAAGCTTTCTTT.

The CDR3 is CASSLAPQGGGYTF. The CDR3 bases are TGTGCCAGCAGCTTAGCCCCCCAGGGGGGTGGCTACACCTTC. The chain combines TRBV11-2 with TRBJ1-2; 7 nucleotides agree with TRBD1. The CDR3 extends over 14 amino acids. V shed 1 base and J 7 bases; nucleotides not matched to a gene: 6. Germline lookup yields CDR1 SGHAT and CDR2 FQNNGV.

This clone showed up just once. The chain carries TRBV7-9 and TRBJ2-1; no clear D. Germline V lookup: CDR1 SEHNR, CDR2 FQNEAQ (reference sequence). Trimming removed 1 base at V and 5 bases at J, with 9 bases between. The CDR3 has 14 amino acids. CDR3 in amino acids: CASSLVVQNNEQFF. The CDR3 DNA reads as TGTGCCAGCAGCTTAGTCGTACAGAACAATGAGCAGTTCTTC.

The chain recombines TRBV23-1 with TRBJ2-2, with unresolved D. TRBV23-1 is marked as an open reading frame, function uncertain. Trimming cost V 4 bases and J 5 bases, with 5 bases left between them. CDR3 size: 12 residues. Written as DNA, the CDR3 is TGCGCCAGCAGTCGAGCAACCGGGGAGCTGTTTTTT. Translating gives CASSRATGELFF.

The chain couples TRBV4-2 to TRBJ2-1; 7 bases are shared with TRBD2. Germline V gives CDR1 LGHNA, CDR2 YNFKEQ. V trimming: 0 bases; J trimming: 9 bases; junction bases outside the gene matches: 2. The CDR3 has 13 amino acids. In DNA form, the CDR3 reads TGTGCCAGCAGCCAAGATCGGACTAGTGAGCAGTTCTTC. Translating gives CASSQDRTSEQFF.